The 30 T cell receptor beta chains given below trace back to one sample, sequenced in a study of long-term antiretroviral therapy in people with HIV. At survey level, the immunoSEQ assay was run in its v3.0 version. Assay used: immunoSEQ multiplex PCR; TCRdb lists only in-frame clones, some missing. The sample holds tens of thousands of clones, about 80% seen once. Material: unsorted PBMCs, obtained 1.1 years before starting antiretroviral therapy. These receptors all come from a middle-aged woman with HIV.

The chain joins TRBV4-3 to TRBJ2-1; perhaps TRBD2 as D (7 bases). This CDR3 has 17 amino acids. V lost 6 bases to trimming and J lost 1 base, with 19 bases between them. In germline, CDR1 is LGHNA, CDR2 YSLEER. CDR3 DNA: TGCGCCAGCAGTCCAAGGGGGGGGGCAGGGTCCTACAATGAGCAGTTCTTC. It yields the protein CASSPRGGAGSYNEQFF.

The chain joins TRBV7-2 to TRBJ2-1, with 7 bases matching TRBD1. After removal of 3 bases from V and 5 bases from J, the junction contained 1 base not matched to a gene. This CDR3 is 13 amino acids long. Germline-derived CDR1 and CDR2 are SGHTA and FQGNSA. CDR3 coding DNA: TGTGCCAGCAGCTTCGACAGGGACAATGAGCAGTTCTTC. Its protein is CASSFDRDNEQFF.

This clone was counted once. Written as DNA, the CDR3 is TGTGCCAGCAGTCAAAACTCCGGGACAGATAAAAACATTCAGTACTTC. This translates into CASSQNSGTDKNIQYF. J is TRBJ2-4 and V is TRBV7-9; 7 positions match TRBD1. The CDR3 consists of 16 residues. J gave up 4 bases and V 6 bases, and 12 bases lay outside the gene matches. Germline V gene lookup returns CDR1 SEHNR and CDR2 FQNEAQ (reference sequence). The full variable domain, in which reference TRBV7-9 and TRBJ2-4 provide the parts outside the CDR3, is DTGVSQNPRHKITKRGQNVTFRCDPISEHNRLYWYRQTLGQGPEFLTYFQNEAQLEKSRLLSDRFSAERPKGSFSTLEIQRTEQGDSAMYLCASSQNSGTDKNIQYFGAGTRLSVL.

The chain combines TRBV4-2 with TRBJ2-6, with no clear D. The V end was cut by 0 bases, the J end by 0 bases, with 12 bases between. The length of the CDR3 is 18 residues. Germline V CDR1 and CDR2: LGHNA, YNFKEQ. Here the CDR3 DNA reads TGTGCCAGCAGCCAAGATCCGACAAAGAGCTCTGGGGCCAACGTCCTGACTTTC. This translates into CASSQDPTKSSGANVLTF.

V is TRBV5-4 and J is TRBJ2-7, with a possible D match to TRBD2 (7 bases). The V end lost 2 bases, the J end lost 4 bases, and 16 bases lay between the germline ends. The CDR3 loop spans 15 amino acids. Germline assignment: CDR1 SGHNT and CDR2 YYREEE (reference sequence). The CDR3: CASSLGRGGLYEQYF. The CDR3 DNA reads TGTGCCAGCAGCTTAGGGAGGGGGGGCTTGTACGAGCAGTACTTC.

This clone was counted between two and nine times. J is TRBJ2-1 and V is TRBV2, with TRBD2 matching over 9 bases. The CDR3 runs 15 residues. The trim removed 3 bases at V and 8 bases at J, leaving 8 bases unmatched. CDR1 SNHLY and CDR2 FYNNEI come from the germline V gene. CDR3 protein: CASSEVSSGNDEQFF. In nucleotides, the CDR3 is TGTGCCAGCAGTGAGGTGTCTAGCGGGAATGATGAGCAGTTCTTC.

The chain combines TRBV10-1 with TRBJ1-1; TRBD1 agrees at 8 bases. Germline assignment: CDR1 WNHNN and CDR2 SYGVQD (reference sequence). The V segment lost 11 bases and the J segment 0 bases; nucleotides outside the gene matches: 14. This CDR3 contains 16 residues. Here the CDR3 reads CAAKDSDRGMNTEAFF. The CDR3 region has the DNA TGCGCCGCAAAGGACAGCGACAGGGGTATGAACACTGAAGCTTTCTTT.

The V call is TRBV7-9, the J call TRBJ2-1, with D unclear. Germline V gene lookup returns CDR1 SEHNR and CDR2 FQNEAQ (reference sequence). Trimming took 1 base from V and 6 from J, leaving 7 bases between them. This CDR3 spans 13 amino acids. The CDR3 is CASSLVLGNEQFF. DNA for the CDR3: TGTGCCAGCAGCTTAGTTTTAGGCAATGAGCAGTTCTTC. The complete variable domain, with remaining parts taken from reference TRBV7-9 and TRBJ2-1, reads DTGVSQNPRHKITKRGQNVTFRCDPISEHNRLYWYRQTLGQGPEFLTYFQNEAQLEKSRLLSDRFSAERPKGSFSTLEIQRTEQGDSAMYLCASSLVLGNEQFFGPGTRLTVL.

This clone was detected only a few times. The V call is TRBV19, the J call TRBJ1-2, with D possibly matching TRBD1 (6 bases). V was cut by 9 bases and J by 6 bases, with 14 bases left in between. CDR3 length equals 12 residues. Germline V gene lookup returns CDR1 LNHDA and CDR2 SQIVND (reference sequence). DNA for the CDR3: TGTGCCAGCGGGACAAGGATTGATGGCTACACCTTC. This translates into CASGTRIDGYTF.

This clone showed up just a few times. The rearrangement uses TRBV6-1 and TRBJ1-2, with D unresolved. From germline, CDR1 is MNHNS and CDR2 SASEGT. This CDR3 has 14 residues. Trimming took 4 bases from V and 3 from J, leaving 12 bases between them. CDR3 coding DNA: TGTGCCAGCAGTGGGACGGGAACAGACTATGGCTACACCTTC. Protein: CASSGTGTDYGYTF.

The chain carries TRBV6-1 and TRBJ2-3; the D is unclear. CDR1 and CDR2 (germline): MNHNS, SASEGT. V was pared by 2 bases and J by 3 bases, with 6 bases between. The CDR3 extends over 13 amino acids. The CDR3 loop reads CASSESQTDTQYF. CDR3 DNA: TGTGCCAGCAGTGAATCCCAGACAGATACGCAGTATTTT.

The chain couples TRBV19 to TRBJ2-5; tentatively, D is TRBD1 or TRBD2 (5 bases each). CDR3 size: 13 residues. The V end lost 10 bases, the J end lost 5 bases, and 17 bases lay between the germline ends. Germline CDR1 and CDR2: LNHDA and SQIVND (reference sequence). CDR3 DNA sequence: TGTGCCACCGGAAGCCAGGGCGGGGAGACCCAGTACTTC. The encoded protein is CATGSQGGETQYF.

The rearrangement joins TRBV19 to TRBJ1-2; D remains unclear. CDR3 length equals 13 residues. The germline gives CDR1 LNHDA, CDR2 SQIVND (reference sequence). V was cut by 0 bases and J by 5 bases, with 7 bases left in between. The CDR3 DNA follows: TGTGCCAGTAGTATAGATTTTGAATATGGCTACACCTTC. Protein: CASSIDFEYGYTF.

The chain joins TRBV5-4 to TRBJ1-1; D unclear. The CDR3 extends over 13 amino acids. The germline CDR1 and CDR2 sequences are SGHNT and YYREEE (reference sequence). Trimming removed 4 bases from V and 7 bases from J, with 14 bases in between. The CDR3, as DNA: TGTGCCAGCAGCCCAACAGCGAGCAATGAAGCTTTCTTT. It is translated as CASSPTASNEAFF.

The chain carries TRBV11-2 and TRBJ1-1; D gene ambiguous. The CDR3 extends over 15 amino acids. Looked up from germline, CDR1 is SGHAT and CDR2 is FQNNGV. Trimming stripped 0 bases from V and 0 bases from J, with 8 bases between. The CDR3 here is CASSLEAGLNTEAFF. Here the CDR3 DNA reads TGTGCCAGCAGCTTAGAGGCCGGATTGAACACTGAAGCTTTCTTT.

The chain is built from TRBV6-6 and TRBJ2-5, with unresolved D. The CDR3 consists of 12 residues. The V gene lost 5 bases and the J gene lost 2 bases, with 6 bases spanning the gap. In germline, CDR1 is MNHNY, CDR2 SVGAGI (reference sequence). In DNA form, the CDR3 reads TGTGCCAGCAGTCCCTTACAAGAGACCCAGTACTTC. It yields the protein CASSPLQETQYF.

This rearrangement joins TRBV19 to TRBJ1-1; D not certain. V lost 0 bases to trimming and J lost 1 base, with 3 bases between them. Per the germline V gene, CDR1 is LNHDA and CDR2 is SQIVND (reference sequence). The CDR3 spans 13 residues. This CDR3 reads CASSIERNTEAFF. The CDR3 bases are TGTGCCAGTAGTATAGAAAGGAACACTGAAGCTTTCTTT.

The chain employs TRBV4-1 and TRBJ1-2; 10 bases map to TRBD1. The germline CDR1 and CDR2 sequences are MGHRA and YSYEKL. The CDR3 has 16 amino acids. V lost 0 bases, J lost 6 bases, and 7 bases stayed unmatched. CDR3 DNA sequence: TGCGCCAGCAGCCAAGATCCAGGGACAGGGGTAGATGGCTACACCTTC. Protein sequence: CASSQDPGTGVDGYTF.

J is TRBJ1-1 and V is TRBV6-4; D is undetermined. The CDR3 extends over 13 amino acids. V lost 2 bases and J 0 bases, leaving 4 bases between the germline ends. Germline V gene sequence: CDR1 MRHNA, CDR2 SNTAGT. The CDR3 spells CASSDEMNTEAFF. The CDR3 coding sequence is TGTGCCAGCAGTGACGAGATGAACACTGAAGCTTTCTTT.

The genes are TRBV7-6 and TRBJ2-3, with D hard to call. V shed 5 bases and J shed 0 bases, with 12 bases lying between them. The CDR3 spans 15 residues. Germline V lookup: CDR1 SGHVS, CDR2 FNYEAQ. Here the CDR3 reads CASSPLGGSTDTQYF. The CDR3 coding sequence is TGTGCCAGCAGCCCCCTCGGCGGTAGCACAGATACGCAGTATTTT.

This clone occurred once. The chain couples TRBV11-2 to TRBJ2-7, with 8 bases identical to TRBD2. CDR1 SGHAT and CDR2 FQNNGV come from the germline V gene. The CDR3 contains 14 residues. Trimming took 2 bases from V and 3 from J; bases not matched to a gene: 3. The CDR3 region is CASSLIAGNYEQYF. The CDR3 DNA follows: TGTGCCAGCAGCTTAATAGCGGGAAACTACGAGCAGTACTTC.

This chain connects TRBV7-8 to TRBJ2-5; D may correspond to TRBD1 or TRBD2 (6 bases each). The germline V gene has CDR1 SGHVS and CDR2 FQNEAQ. CDR3 length equals 15 residues. With 5 bases removed from V and 5 bases from J, the gap between germline ends came to 18 bases. CDR3 in DNA: TGTGCCAGCAGCACCCGAGGAGGGGGGTTGGAGACCCAGTACTTC. Protein: CASSTRGGGLETQYF.

This clone occurred once. The chain uses TRBV10-3 and TRBJ2-2, with D possibly being TRBD1 (5 bases). The CDR3 is 14 amino acids. Germline V gives CDR1 ENHRY, CDR2 SYGVKD. V was pared by 8 bases and J by 0 bases, with 10 bases between. The CDR3 DNA reads TGTGCCATCGGGGTGACAGCGAACACCGGGGAGCTGTTTTTT. Translating gives CAIGVTANTGELFF.

The rearrangement uses TRBV18 and TRBJ1-2, with D possibly being TRBD1 (5 bases). V lost 3 bases to trimming and J lost 2 bases, with 7 bases between them. The CDR3 has 13 residues. Germline values: CDR1 KGHSH, CDR2 LQKENI. CDR3 residues: CASSPDKNYGYTF. The CDR3 coding sequence is TGTGCCAGCTCACCGGACAAAAACTATGGCTACACCTTC.

The chain carries TRBV11-2 and TRBJ1-5; D is unresolved. CDR3 size: 13 residues. Looked up from germline, CDR1 is SGHAT and CDR2 is FQNNGV. The V end lost 0 bases, the J end lost 9 bases, and 9 bases lay between the germline ends. The CDR3 reads CASSLDRLVPQHF. In DNA, the CDR3 is TGTGCCAGCAGCTTAGACAGGTTGGTGCCCCAGCATTTT.

This clone is classed as medium-sized. The chain employs TRBV7-9 and TRBJ2-2; D perhaps matches TRBD1 (7 bases). Between the trimmed V and J ends, which lost 7 bases and 13 bases, there was a span of 22 bases. Germline CDR1 is SEHNR and CDR2 is FQNEAQ (reference sequence). This CDR3 region has 14 residues. This chain's CDR3 is CASIDAGGSVALFF. Written as DNA, the CDR3 is TGTGCCAGCATCGACGCAGGGGGGTCGGTTGCGCTGTTTTTT.

The chain recombines TRBV7-9 with TRBJ1-1, with no clear D. The CDR3 sequence is 11 residues long. V was shortened by 5 bases and J by 6 bases, with 7 bases between the two germline ends. Germline lookup yields CDR1 SEHNR and CDR2 FQNEAQ (reference sequence). CDR3 sequence: CASSPRPEAFF. The DNA for the CDR3 is TGTGCCAGCAGCCCCCGCCCTGAAGCTTTCTTT.

The V and J genes are TRBV20-1 and TRBJ2-5; no clear D gene. The CDR3 length is 11 residues. From germline, CDR1 is DFQATT and CDR2 SNEGSKA (reference sequence). Trimming removed 5 bases at V and 0 bases at J, with 4 bases between. The CDR3 loop is CSARNQETQYF. CDR3 nucleotide sequence: TGCAGTGCTCGGAACCAAGAGACCCAGTACTTC.

The V call is TRBV7-9, the J call TRBJ2-3; tentative D call: TRBD1 (6 bases). The CDR3 has 14 amino acids. V lost 4 bases and J 6 bases, leaving 14 bases between the germline ends. Germline assignment: CDR1 SEHNR and CDR2 FQNEAQ (reference sequence). Here the CDR3 reads CASSSENTGDTQYF. The CDR3 nucleotides are TGTGCCAGCAGCTCGGAAAATACAGGGGATACGCAGTATTTT.

The chain has TRBV10-3 and TRBJ2-6; D may be TRBD1 (5 bases). CDR1 and CDR2 (germline): ENHRY, SYGVKD. The CDR3 totals 19 residues. Deletions cut 0 bases from V and 2 bases from J, with 17 bases between. As DNA, the CDR3 is TGTGCCATCAGTGAGTCGATAGGCCAGGGTGGCCCTGGGGCCAACGTCCTGACTTTC. Encoded protein: CAISESIGQGGPGANVLTF.